This TCR beta chain was retrieved from a study of blood T cell repertoires in COVID-19. As for the study in general: In each case, the material was cDNA or gDNA derived from T cells, B-cell-depleted T cells, or PBMCs.

Trimming cost V 6 bases and J 7 bases, with 24 bases left between them. CDR3 size: 16 residues. Germline V gene lookup returns CDR1 SNHLY and CDR2 FYNNEI. Original handling: Scientists estimated how many nucleated cells there were by amplifying reference gene primers. Assay used: immunoSEQ multiplex PCR; TCRdb lists only in-frame clones, some missing. For V, J and clone size, that table is used; D and trimming come from the DNA. The top ten clones hold 9.5% to 13% of a sample with 60,000 to 65,000 clones, 83% of them seen once. Patients from Seattle were sampled longitudinally, starting during active infection.

Sequencing was performed on peripheral blood. This sequence originates from a man in his forties or fifties with COVID-19, enrolled during active disease. V and J are TRBV2 and TRBJ1-1, with D possibly TRBD1 on 6 matching bases. In nucleotides, the CDR3 is TGTGCCAGCAGCCCCAGGGGCACCTACTTGAAGGGTGAAGCTTTCTTT. This encodes CASSPRGTYLKGEAFF.